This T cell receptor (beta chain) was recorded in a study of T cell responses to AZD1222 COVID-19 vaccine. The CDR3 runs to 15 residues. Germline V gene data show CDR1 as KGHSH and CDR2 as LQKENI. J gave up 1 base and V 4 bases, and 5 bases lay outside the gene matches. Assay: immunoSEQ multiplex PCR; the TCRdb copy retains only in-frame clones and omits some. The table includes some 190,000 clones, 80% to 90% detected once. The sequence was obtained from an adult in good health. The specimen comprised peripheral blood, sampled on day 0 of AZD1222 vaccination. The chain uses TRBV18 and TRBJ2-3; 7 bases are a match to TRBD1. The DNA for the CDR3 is TGTGCCAGCTCACGAGGGGGCGCGGGCACAGATACGCAGTATTTT. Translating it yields CASSRGGAGTDTQYF.